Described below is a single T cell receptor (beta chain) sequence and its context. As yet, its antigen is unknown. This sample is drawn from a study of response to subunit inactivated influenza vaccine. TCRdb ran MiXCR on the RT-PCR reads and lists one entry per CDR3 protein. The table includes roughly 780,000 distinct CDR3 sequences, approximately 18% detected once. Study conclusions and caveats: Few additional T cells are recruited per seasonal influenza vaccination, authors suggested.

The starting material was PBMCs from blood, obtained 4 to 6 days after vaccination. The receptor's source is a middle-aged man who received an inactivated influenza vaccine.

For the CDR3, the DNA is TGCAGTGCTAGAGTCAAGGGATTCGGCAATCAGCCCCAGCATTTT. Protein: CSARVKGFGNQPQHF. The chain recombines TRBV20-1 with TRBJ1-5; D unresolved. Germline V lookup: CDR1 DFQATT, CDR2 SNEGSKA (reference sequence). Trimming pared 1 base from V and 2 bases from J, leaving 12 bases between. The CDR3 runs to 15 residues.